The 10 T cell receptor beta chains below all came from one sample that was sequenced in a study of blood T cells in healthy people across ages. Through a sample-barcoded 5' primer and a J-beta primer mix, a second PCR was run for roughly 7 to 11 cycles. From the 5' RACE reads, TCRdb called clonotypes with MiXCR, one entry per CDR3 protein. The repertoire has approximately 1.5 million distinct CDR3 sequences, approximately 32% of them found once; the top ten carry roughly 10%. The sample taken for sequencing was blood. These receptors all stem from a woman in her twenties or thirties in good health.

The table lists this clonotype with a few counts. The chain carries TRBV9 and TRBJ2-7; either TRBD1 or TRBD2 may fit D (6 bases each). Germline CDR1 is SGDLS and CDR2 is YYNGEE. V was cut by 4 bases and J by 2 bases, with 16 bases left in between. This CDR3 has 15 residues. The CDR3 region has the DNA TGTGCCAGCAGCCCGAGGAGGGGGAGCCCCTACGAGCAGTACTTC. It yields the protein CASSPRRGSPYEQYF. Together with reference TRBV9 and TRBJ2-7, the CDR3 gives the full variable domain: DSGVTQTPKHLITATGQRVTLRCSPRSGDLSVYWYQQSLDQGLQFLIQYYNGEERAKGNILERFSAQQFPDLHSELNLSSLELGDSALYFCASSPRRGSPYEQYFGPGTRLTVT.

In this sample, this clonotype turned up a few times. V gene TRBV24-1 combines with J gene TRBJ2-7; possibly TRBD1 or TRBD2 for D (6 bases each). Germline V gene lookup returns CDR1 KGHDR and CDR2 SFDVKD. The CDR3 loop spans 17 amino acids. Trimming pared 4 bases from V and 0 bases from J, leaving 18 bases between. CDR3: CATSDPIKGGFSYEQYF. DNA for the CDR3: TGTGCCACCAGTGACCCCATAAAAGGGGGGTTCTCCTACGAGCAGTACTTC.

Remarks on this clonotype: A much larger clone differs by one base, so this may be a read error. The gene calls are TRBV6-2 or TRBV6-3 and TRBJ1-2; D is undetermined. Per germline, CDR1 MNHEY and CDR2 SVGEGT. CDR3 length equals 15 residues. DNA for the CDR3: TGTGCCAACAGTTACGGAACAGTAGGTAGCTATGGCTACACCTTC. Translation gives CANSYGTVGSYGYTF.

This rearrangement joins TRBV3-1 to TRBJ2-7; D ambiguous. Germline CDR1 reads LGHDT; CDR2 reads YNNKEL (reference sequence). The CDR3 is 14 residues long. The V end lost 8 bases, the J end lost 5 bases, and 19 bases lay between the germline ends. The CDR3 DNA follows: TGTGCCAGCCCCCATCGGCCTACCCCCCACGAGCAGTACTTC. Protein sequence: CASPHRPTPHEQYF.

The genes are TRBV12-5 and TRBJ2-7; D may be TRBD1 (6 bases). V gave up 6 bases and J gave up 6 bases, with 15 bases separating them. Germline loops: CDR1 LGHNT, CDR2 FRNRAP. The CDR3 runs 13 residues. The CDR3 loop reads CASGPITGCEQYF. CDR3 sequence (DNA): TGTGCTAGTGGACCAATAACAGGGTGCGAGCAGTACTTC.

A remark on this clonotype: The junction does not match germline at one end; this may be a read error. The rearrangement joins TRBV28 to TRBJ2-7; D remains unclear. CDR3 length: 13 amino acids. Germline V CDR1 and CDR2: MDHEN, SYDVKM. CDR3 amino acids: CASTDGLSYERYF. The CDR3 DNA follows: TGTGCCAGCACGGACGGCCTCAGCTACGAGCGGTACTTC.

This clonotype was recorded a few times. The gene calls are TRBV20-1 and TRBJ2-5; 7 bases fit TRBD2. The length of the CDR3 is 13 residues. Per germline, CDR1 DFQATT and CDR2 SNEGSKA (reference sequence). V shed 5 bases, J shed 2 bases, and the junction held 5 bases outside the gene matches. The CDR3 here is CSAHTSVQETQYF. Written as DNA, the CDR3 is TGCAGTGCTCACACTAGCGTACAAGAGACCCAGTACTTC.

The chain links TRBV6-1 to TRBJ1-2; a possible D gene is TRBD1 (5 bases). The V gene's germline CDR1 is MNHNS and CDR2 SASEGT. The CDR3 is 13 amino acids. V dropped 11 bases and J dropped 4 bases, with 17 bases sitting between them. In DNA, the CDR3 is TGTGCCCTCAGGGAAAACAGCGGCTATGGCTACACCTTC. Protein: CALRENSGYGYTF.

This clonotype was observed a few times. The CDR3 protein is CASSEWGGGQPQHF. In nucleotides, the CDR3 is TGTGCCAGCAGTGAATGGGGGGGCGGGCAGCCCCAGCATTTT. This chain connects TRBV25-1 to TRBJ1-5, with D perhaps TRBD1 (6 bases). CDR1 and CDR2 (germline): MGHDK, SYGVNS. Trimming removed 1 base from V and 7 bases from J, with 11 bases in between. The CDR3 spans 14 residues.

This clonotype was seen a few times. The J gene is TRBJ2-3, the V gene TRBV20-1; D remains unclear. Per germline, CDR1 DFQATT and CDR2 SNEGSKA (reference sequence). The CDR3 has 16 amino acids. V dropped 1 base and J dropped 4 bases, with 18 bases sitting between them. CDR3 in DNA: TGCAGTGCTAGAGGACGTCGGTGGTCACCCGCAGATACGCAGTATTTT. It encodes CSARGRRWSPADTQYF.